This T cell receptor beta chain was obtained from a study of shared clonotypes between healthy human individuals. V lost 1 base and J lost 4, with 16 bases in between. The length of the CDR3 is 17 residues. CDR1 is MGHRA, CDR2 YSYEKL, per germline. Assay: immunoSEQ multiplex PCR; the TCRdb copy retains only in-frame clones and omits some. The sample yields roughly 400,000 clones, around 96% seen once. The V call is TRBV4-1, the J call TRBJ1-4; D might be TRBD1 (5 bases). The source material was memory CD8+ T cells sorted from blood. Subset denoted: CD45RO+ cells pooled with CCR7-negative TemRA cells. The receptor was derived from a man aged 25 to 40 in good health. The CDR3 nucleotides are TGCGCCAGCAGCCAAGGCCCCGGGGCAACTCATAATGAAAAACTGTTTTTT. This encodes CASSQGPGATHNEKLFF.